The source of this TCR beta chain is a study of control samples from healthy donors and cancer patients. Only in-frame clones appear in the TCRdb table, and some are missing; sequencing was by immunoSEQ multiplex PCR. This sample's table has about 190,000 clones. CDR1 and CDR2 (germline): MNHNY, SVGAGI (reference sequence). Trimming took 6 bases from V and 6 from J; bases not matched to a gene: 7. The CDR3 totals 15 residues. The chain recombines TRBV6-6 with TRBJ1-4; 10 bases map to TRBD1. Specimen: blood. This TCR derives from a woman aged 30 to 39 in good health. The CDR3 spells CASSNFGTGDEKLFF. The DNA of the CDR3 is TGTGCCAGCAGCAATTTCGGGACAGGGGATGAAAAACTGTTTTTT.